A selection of T cell receptor beta chains follows, all from one sample in a study of siplizumab effects on memory and regulatory T cells. The table came from immunoSEQ multiplex PCR; TCRdb's copy has only in-frame clones and leaves some out. Counted here are over 90,000 clones, around nine tenths occurring once; the ten biggest clones make up 0.9% to 1.4%. The source material was CD4+ T cells sorted from blood. These TCRs come from a human donor in good health. Both conserved end residues are part of each CDR3. The order of the fields is J gene, V gene, D gene, clone size, CDR3 DNA, CDR3 protein. D genes are given only for firm matches. Part of the rows lack a size; the others show once, few, many or a class for expanded clones.

j_call: TRBJ2-3
v_call: TRBV9
d_call: .
clone_size: .
cdr3_nt: TGTGCCAGCAGCGTTGACAACACAGATACGCAGTATTTT
cdr3_aa: CASSVDNTDTQYF

j_call: TRBJ1-5
v_call: TRBV18
d_call: .
clone_size: .
cdr3_nt: TGTGCCAGCTCACCGACAGTTAGCAATCAGCCCCAGCATTTT
cdr3_aa: CASSPTVSNQPQHF

j_call: TRBJ2-6
v_call: TRBV9
d_call: .
clone_size: .
cdr3_nt: TGTGCCAGCTGCGAGGGGTCTCCAAACTCTGGGGCCAACGTCCTGACTTTC
cdr3_aa: CASCEGSPNSGANVLTF

j_call: TRBJ2-7
v_call: TRBV27
d_call: TRBD2
clone_size: .
cdr3_nt: TGTGCCAGCAGTTCGCGACTAGCGGGACAATCCTACGAGCAGTACTTC
cdr3_aa: CASSSRLAGQSYEQYF

j_call: TRBJ2-7
v_call: TRBV7-3
d_call: .
clone_size: .
cdr3_nt: TGTGCCAGCAGCTTACGCCGGGACAACGAGCAGTACTTC
cdr3_aa: CASSLRRDNEQYF

j_call: TRBJ1-1
v_call: TRBV18
d_call: .
clone_size: once
cdr3_nt: TGTGCCAGCTCACCAGGGAGCAGGGGAAGGACTGAAGCTTTCTTT
cdr3_aa: CASSPGSRGRTEAFF

j_call: TRBJ2-1
v_call: TRBV11-2
d_call: TRBD2
clone_size: .
cdr3_nt: TGTGCCAGCAGCTTACGGGTTAGCGGGAGAATCAATGAGCAGTTCTTC
cdr3_aa: CASSLRVSGRINEQFF

j_call: TRBJ1-4
v_call: TRBV6-1
d_call: .
clone_size: once
cdr3_nt: TGTGCTATCAGGAGTGGGGGCTCCCTCCGAAAACTGTTTTTT
cdr3_aa: CAIRSGGSLRKLFF

j_call: TRBJ2-1
v_call: TRBV27
d_call: TRBD2
clone_size: once
cdr3_nt: TGTGCCAGCAGTTTAGACGGGAGGTACCTTGCCAATGAGCAGTTCTTC
cdr3_aa: CASSLDGRYLANEQFF

j_call: TRBJ1-1
v_call: TRBV7-2
d_call: TRBD1
clone_size: .
cdr3_nt: TGTGCCAGCAGCTCCGCTGACAGGGTTAGGCGGAACACTGAAGCTTTCTTT
cdr3_aa: CASSSADRVRRNTEAFF

j_call: TRBJ2-1
v_call: TRBV15
d_call: TRBD2
clone_size: .
cdr3_nt: TGTGCCACCAGTAGCGGGAGGGCCTCCTACAATGAGCAGTTCTTC
cdr3_aa: CATSSGRASYNEQFF

j_call: TRBJ1-1
v_call: TRBV19
d_call: .
clone_size: .
cdr3_nt: TGTGCCAGTAGTGAACAACCCGGGACACTGAACACTGAAGCTTTCTTT
cdr3_aa: CASSEQPGTLNTEAFF

j_call: TRBJ2-5
v_call: TRBV5-1
d_call: .
clone_size: .
cdr3_nt: TGCGCCAGCAGTCGCGGGGTCCCAGAGACCCAGTACTTC
cdr3_aa: CASSRGVPETQYF

j_call: TRBJ2-7
v_call: TRBV5-1
d_call: TRBD2
clone_size: .
cdr3_nt: TGCGCCAGCAGCTGGGGGAGCGGGAGTGGCGACGAGCAGTACTTC
cdr3_aa: CASSWGSGSGDEQYF

j_call: TRBJ2-5
v_call: TRBV28
d_call: .
clone_size: .
cdr3_nt: TGTGCCAGCAGTTTCCGGACGAGGGTTCAAGAGACCCAGTACTTC
cdr3_aa: CASSFRTRVQETQYF

j_call: TRBJ1-5
v_call: TRBV19
d_call: TRBD1
clone_size: .
cdr3_nt: TGTGCCAGTAGTGGACAGGGGCCACCGCCTCAGCCCCAGCATTTT
cdr3_aa: CASSGQGPPPQPQHF

j_call: TRBJ2-1
v_call: TRBV5-4
d_call: .
clone_size: .
cdr3_nt: TGTGCCAGCACCACCCGGGCGGGATTGACGGGGAATGAGCAGTTCTTC
cdr3_aa: CASTTRAGLTGNEQFF

j_call: TRBJ1-5
v_call: TRBV19
d_call: TRBD1
clone_size: few
cdr3_nt: TGTGCCAGTAGTAAGCGACCGGGACAGGGAGGCGGTACCTTGCACAGCAATCAGCCCCAGCATTTT
cdr3_aa: CASSKRPGQGGGTLHSNQPQHF

j_call: TRBJ2-1
v_call: TRBV29-1
d_call: .
clone_size: .
cdr3_nt: TGCAGCGTTTCACCAGGGTTTCGCTCCTACAATGAGCAGTTCTTC
cdr3_aa: CSVSPGFRSYNEQFF

j_call: TRBJ2-7
v_call: TRBV15
d_call: .
clone_size: .
cdr3_nt: TGTGCCACCAGCAGAGATCGGGGGACAGCGCAGCAGTACTTC
cdr3_aa: CATSRDRGTAQQYF